One sample yielded the 14 T cell receptor beta chains listed below, sequenced in a study of breast tumors, draining lymph nodes, adjacent tissues. Via MiXCR, TCRdb re-called the multiplex PCR reads, giving one row per CDR3 protein. The sample carries 100,000 to 150,000 distinct CDR3 sequences, just under 20% recorded once. Breast cancer patients provided tissue from their axillary draining lymph nodes. The sample was axillary lymph node tissue. The origin of the receptors is a female donor with breast cancer. Some clones in this sample may be carry-over from other donors' samples.

In this sample, this clonotype turned up many times. The V call is TRBV20-1, the J call TRBJ2-7; 14 bases match TRBD2. The CDR3 has 16 amino acids. CDR1 DFQATT and CDR2 SNEGSKA come from the germline V gene (reference sequence). J gave up 6 bases and V 0 bases, and 7 bases lay outside the gene matches. The CDR3 is CSAREPTSGRALEQYF. In DNA form, the CDR3 reads TGCAGTGCTAGAGAACCGACTAGCGGGAGGGCGCTCGAGCAGTACTTC.

This clonotype was picked up many times. This chain uses TRBV2 with TRBJ2-7; D remains unclear. The CDR3 has 12 residues. Germline CDR1 SNHLY, CDR2 FYNNEI. The V end lost 6 bases, the J end lost 6 bases, and 12 bases lay between the germline ends. The CDR3 nucleotides read TGTGCCAGCAGGGGGTCCCCCGCCGAGCAGTACTTC. It specifies CASRGSPAEQYF. Supplemented by reference TRBV2 and TRBJ2-7, the full variable domain reads EPEVTQTPSHQVTQMGQEVILRCVPISNHLYFYWYRQILGQKVEFLVSFYNNEISEKSEIFDDQFSVERPDGSNFTLKIRSTKLEDSAMYFCASRGSPAEQYFGPGTRLTVT.

The sample holds many counts of this clonotype. V gene TRBV27 combines with J gene TRBJ2-7; 7 nucleotides align to TRBD1. Looked up from germline, CDR1 is MNHEY and CDR2 is SMNVEV (reference sequence). The CDR3 is 14 amino acids. With V trimmed by 6 bases and J by 0 bases, 5 bases remained unmatched. CDR3 coding DNA: TGTGCCAGCAGACAGGGGCAAAACTCCTACGAGCAGTACTTC. Translation gives CASRQGQNSYEQYF.

As for this clonotype: The conserved closing phenylalanine or tryptophan is absent in this CDR3, likely reflecting a read error. This sequence joins TRBV3-1 and TRBJ1-2, with 9 nucleotides matching TRBD1. The ends lost 1 base at V and 8 bases at J; junction bases unmatched: 5. The CDR3 is 14 amino acids. CDR1 is LGHDT, CDR2 YNNKEL, per germline (reference sequence). The CDR3 loop is CASSQGTGAGGYTL. CDR3 sequence (DNA): TGTGCCAGCAGCCAAGGGACAGGGGCGGGGGGCTACACCCTC.

This clonotype was found many times. The CDR3 DNA follows: TGTGCCAGCAGCTTGGAGCAGGGGCGGAACACCGGGGAGCTGTTTTTT. It yields the protein CASSLEQGRNTGELFF. This chain joins TRBV5-8 and TRBJ2-2, with D perhaps TRBD1 (6 bases). CDR3 size: 16 residues. The V end lost 0 bases, the J end lost 1 base, and 10 bases lay between the germline ends. Germline-derived CDR1 and CDR2 are SGHTS and YDEGEE.

The sample holds many counts of this clonotype. The rearrangement joins TRBV20-1 to TRBJ2-2, with D unclear. The CDR3 has 13 residues. The V gene's germline CDR1 is DFQATT and CDR2 SNEGSKA (reference sequence). V lost 0 bases and J 8 bases, leaving 10 bases between the germline ends. For the CDR3, the DNA is TGCAGTGCTAGAGAGGCTAACCGAGGGGAGCTGTTTTTT. It is translated as CSAREANRGELFF.

In this sample, this clonotype turned up many times. The genes are TRBV6-4 and TRBJ2-1, with TRBD1 matching 10 bases. Germline CDR1 MRHNA, CDR2 SNTAGT. This CDR3 is built from 16 residues. Trimming removed 6 bases from V and 3 bases from J; junction bases left unmatched: 8. CDR3 residues: CASSERTGGIYNEQFF. The CDR3 DNA follows: TGTGCCAGCAGCGAAAGGACAGGGGGAATCTACAATGAGCAGTTCTTC.

At least ten counts were recorded for this clonotype. The J gene is TRBJ2-3, the V gene TRBV29-1; D is tentatively TRBD1 or TRBD2 (5 bases each). The germline V gene has CDR1 SQVTM and CDR2 ANQGSEA. V lost 4 bases to trimming and J lost 3 bases, with 8 bases between them. This CDR3 is 12 amino acids long. The CDR3 spells CSVGEGTDTQYF. The CDR3 DNA sequence: TGCAGCGTTGGCGAGGGGACAGATACGCAGTATTTT.

The chain has TRBV29-1 and TRBJ1-1; D is uncertain. The ends were cut back, 1 base at V and 9 bases at J, with 9 bases in the middle. The CDR3 has 11 residues. Per germline, CDR1 SQVTM and CDR2 ANQGSEA. CDR3 residues: CSVEVGSQAFF. The DNA for the CDR3 is TGCAGCGTTGAAGTGGGGTCACAAGCTTTCTTT.

This clonotype was counted at least ten times. This rearrangement joins TRBV20-1 to TRBJ1-6; a weak D match, TRBD1 (5 bases). The CDR3 is 15 amino acids. The V gene's germline CDR1 is DFQATT and CDR2 SNEGSKA (reference sequence). V was pared by 0 bases and J by 9 bases, with 15 bases between. The CDR3 DNA reads TGCAGTGCTAGAGAGGGGCCTAGGGTGGGTTCACCCCTCCACTTT. Amino acid sequence: CSAREGPRVGSPLHF.

This chain joins TRBV3-1 and TRBJ2-1; D call uncertain. Trimming left V 1 base short and J 4 bases short, with 8 bases between. The CDR3 totals 14 residues. The V gene's germline CDR1 is LGHDT and CDR2 YNNKEL (reference sequence). DNA of the CDR3: TGTGCCAGCAGCCAAGCCCCAAGGTACAATGAGCAGTTCTTC. As protein: CASSQAPRYNEQFF.

This clonotype has at least ten counts. The V call is TRBV12-3 or TRBV12-4, the J call TRBJ2-5, with 12 bases lining up with TRBD1. The V segment lost 6 bases and the J segment 4 bases; nucleotides outside the gene matches: 3. This CDR3 has 14 amino acids. DNA of the CDR3: TGTGCCAGCAGCCAGGGACAGGGGGCAGAGACCCAGTACTTC. This gives the protein CASSQGQGAETQYF.

This clonotype was detected many times. The rearrangement links TRBV9 to TRBJ1-4; the D is unclear. This CDR3 spans 14 amino acids. Per germline, CDR1 SGDLS and CDR2 YYNGEE. V shed 5 bases and J shed 0 bases, with 8 bases lying between them. The CDR3 nucleotides are TGTGCCAGCAGTGAACAGCCAACTAATGAAAAACTGTTTTTT. This encodes CASSEQPTNEKLFF.

As to this clonotype: A read error is possible here, since a much larger clone lies one base away. This chain connects TRBV5-6 to TRBJ2-5; maybe TRBD1 (5 bases). The germline gives CDR1 SGHDT, CDR2 YYEEEE. The CDR3 consists of 14 residues. Trimming took off 1 base at V and 5 bases at J, with 12 bases between the two ends. The CDR3 spells CASSLWGDGETQYF. The CDR3 bases are TGTGCCAGCAGCTTGTGGGGCGACGGGGAGACCCAGTACTTC.